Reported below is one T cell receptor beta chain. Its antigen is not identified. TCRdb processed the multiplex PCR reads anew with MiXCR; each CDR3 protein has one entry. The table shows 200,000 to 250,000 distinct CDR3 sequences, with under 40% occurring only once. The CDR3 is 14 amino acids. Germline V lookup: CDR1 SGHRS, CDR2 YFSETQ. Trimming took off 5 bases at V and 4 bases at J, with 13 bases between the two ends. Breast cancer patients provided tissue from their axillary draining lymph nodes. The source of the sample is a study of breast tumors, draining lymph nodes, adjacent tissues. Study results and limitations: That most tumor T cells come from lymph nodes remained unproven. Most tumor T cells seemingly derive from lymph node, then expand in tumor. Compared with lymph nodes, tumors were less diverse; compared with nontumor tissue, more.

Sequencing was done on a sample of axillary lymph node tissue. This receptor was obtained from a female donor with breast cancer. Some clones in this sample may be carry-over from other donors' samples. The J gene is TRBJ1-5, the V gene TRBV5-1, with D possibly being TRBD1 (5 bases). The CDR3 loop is CASRGSGPNQPQHF. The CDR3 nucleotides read TGCGCCAGCAGGGGATCAGGGCCAAATCAGCCCCAGCATTTT.